This TCR beta chain stems from a study of T cell repertoires in ileal Crohn's disease. Generated by immunoSEQ multiplex PCR, the TCRdb table keeps only in-frame clones and is missing some. The sample has 3,500 to 4,500 clones, about 80% seen once. Time point reported: inflamed ileum from the surgical specimen. What was sequenced was ileal tissue. The clonotype was recovered from an adult with Crohn's disease.

CDR3 protein: CASSQSEGQGPYEQYF. DNA of the CDR3: TGCGCCAGCAGTCAATCGGAGGGACAGGGCCCCTACGAGCAGTACTTC. The chain recombines TRBV23-1 with TRBJ2-7; the match to TRBD1 covers 9 bases. TRBV23-1 is noted as an ORF with a role that remains uncertain. V lost 0 bases and J lost 2; bases outside the gene matches: 5. The CDR3 is 16 amino acids.